Each of the 18 T cell receptor beta chains below was sequenced from the same sample in a study of shared clonotypes between healthy human individuals. TCRdb's table, derived via immunoSEQ multiplex PCR, lists solely in-frame clones and lacks some. The table has more than 2 million clones, more than 90% seen once. Source material: naive CD4+ T cells sorted from blood. The sample's subset: CD45RA+ positively selected. These receptors came from a man aged 18 to 29 in good health.

J is TRBJ1-1 and V is TRBV30; D is unresolved. The germline gives CDR1 GTSNPN, CDR2 SVGIG (reference sequence). There are 14 residues in the CDR3. Trimming stripped 0 bases from V and 6 bases from J, with 14 bases between. CDR3 protein: CAWSVQPGIAEAFF. The CDR3 nucleotides are TGTGCCTGGAGTGTACAACCGGGGATCGCTGAAGCTTTCTTT.

Only one count was recorded for this clone. V gene TRBV18 combines with J gene TRBJ2-4; D call uncertain. V was clipped by 2 bases and J by 0 bases, with 11 bases between them. The CDR3 has 16 amino acids. Germline CDR1 KGHSH, CDR2 LQKENI. CDR3 DNA: TGTGCCAGCTCACCAAGCCAGCTTTTAGCCAAAAACATTCAGTACTTC. Its protein product is CASSPSQLLAKNIQYF.

This chain joins TRBV13 and TRBJ2-1; D may be TRBD1 (6 bases). Trimming removed 2 bases from V and 6 bases from J, with 11 bases in between. There are 14 residues in the CDR3. The germline V gene has CDR1 PRHDT and CDR2 FYEKMQ (reference sequence). The CDR3 region is CASSLQGPSNEQFF. Here the CDR3 DNA reads TGTGCCAGCAGCTTACAGGGGCCCTCCAATGAGCAGTTCTTC.

The chain carries TRBV30 and TRBJ1-1; D gene ambiguous. Per the germline V gene, CDR1 is GTSNPN and CDR2 is SVGIG (reference sequence). This CDR3 is built from 12 residues. V was cut by 2 bases and J by 3 bases, with 7 bases left in between. The CDR3 sequence: CAWSQRDTEAFF. The CDR3 region has the DNA TGTGCCTGGAGTCAAAGGGACACTGAAGCTTTCTTT.

This clone has a single count. The J gene is TRBJ1-6, the V gene TRBV6-6, with 9 bases identical to TRBD1. Germline assignment: CDR1 MNHNY and CDR2 SVGAGI (reference sequence). After removal of 6 bases from V and 8 bases from J, the junction contained 8 bases not matched to a gene. The CDR3 consists of 15 residues. The CDR3: CASRVEGQGHSPLHF. The CDR3 DNA follows: TGTGCCAGCAGAGTTGAGGGACAGGGCCATTCACCCCTCCACTTT.

The J gene is TRBJ1-6, the V gene TRBV27; maybe TRBD1 (6 bases). Germline CDR1 reads MNHEY; CDR2 reads SMNVEV (reference sequence). The V and J ends lost 3 bases and 14 bases respectively, with 11 bases between them. The CDR3 has 12 residues. Here the CDR3 reads CASSFPQGSLHF. CDR3 DNA: TGTGCCAGCAGTTTCCCACAGGGATCCCTCCACTTT.

CDR3 sequence (DNA): TGTGCCAGCAGTGTGACAGGGCCCACAGATACGCAGTATTTT. This codes for CASSVTGPTDTQYF. The genes are TRBV25-1 and TRBJ2-3; the match to TRBD1 covers 7 bases. J gave up 2 bases and V 4 bases, and 3 bases lay outside the gene matches. The CDR3 is made up of 14 amino acids. Germline V gene data show CDR1 as MGHDK and CDR2 as SYGVNS.

Here the CDR3 DNA reads TGCGCCAGCAGCCAAGAGGCAGGGGCAGCCCAGCCCCAGCATTTT. It encodes CASSQEAGAAQPQHF. This sequence joins TRBV4-3 and TRBJ1-5; D perhaps matches TRBD1 (6 bases). This CDR3 has 15 residues. V shed 0 bases and J shed 7 bases, with 13 bases lying between them. The germline V gene has CDR1 LGHNA and CDR2 YSLEER.

A note on this clone: In the same sample, other DNA sequences code for this CDR3. The chain links TRBV6-5 to TRBJ2-3; a possible D gene is TRBD2 (5 bases). The CDR3 is 16 amino acids. V was cut by 0 bases and J by 0 bases, with 10 bases left in between. The germline V gene has CDR1 MNHEY and CDR2 SVGAGI. The CDR3 DNA is TGTGCCAGCAGTTACTCCGGAGGCTCTAGCACAGATACGCAGTATTTT. This translates into CASSYSGGSSTDTQYF.

The V gene is TRBV7-3, the J gene TRBJ2-5; 8 bases map to TRBD2. The CDR3 runs to 13 residues. Germline V CDR1 and CDR2: SGHTA, FQGTGA. V gave up 5 bases and J gave up 7 bases; unmatched junction bases: 6. The DNA for the CDR3 is TGTGCCAGCAGCCAAGGGCTAGCGGGGACCCAGTACTTC. Translated, it gives CASSQGLAGTQYF.

The chain recombines TRBV27 with TRBJ2-1; TRBD1 agrees at 10 bases. CDR1 and CDR2 (germline): MNHEY, SMNVEV (reference sequence). The CDR3 spans 18 residues. With V trimmed by 7 bases and J by 2 bases, 14 bases remained unmatched. The CDR3 sequence is CASTKKYPGQGPYNEQFF. DNA of the CDR3: TGTGCCAGCACCAAAAAATATCCGGGACAGGGGCCCTACAATGAGCAGTTCTTC.

This clone came up once. This same CDR3 is encoded by further DNA sequences in the sample. J is TRBJ2-2 and V is TRBV11-2; no clear D gene. The CDR3 sequence is 14 residues long. Germline CDR1 is SGHAT and CDR2 is FQNNGV. Trimming left V 2 bases short and J 0 bases short, with 4 bases between. The CDR3 sequence is CASSLRANTGELFF. The CDR3 DNA is TGTGCCAGCAGCTTACGTGCGAACACCGGGGAGCTGTTTTTT.

V is TRBV7-2 and J is TRBJ2-5; D may be TRBD2 (7 bases). The CDR3 loop spans 15 amino acids. Looked up from germline, CDR1 is SGHTA and CDR2 is FQGNSA. V was shortened by 5 bases and J by 4 bases, with 17 bases between the two germline ends. The CDR3 DNA sequence: TGTGCCAGCAGCCCTAGGGGGGGACTGGTAGAGACCCAGTACTTC. It encodes CASSPRGGLVETQYF.

CDR3: CASSEGAGGVETQYF. The CDR3 DNA is TGTGCCAGCAGTGAAGGAGCAGGGGGAGTCGAGACCCAGTACTTC. This chain connects TRBV6-1 to TRBJ2-5, with 7 bases identical to TRBD1. Trimming took 1 base from V and 5 from J; bases not matched to a gene: 7. Germline CDR1 MNHNS, CDR2 SASEGT. CDR3 length: 15 residues.

This chain links TRBV30 with TRBJ1-6; no definite D call. The germline CDR1 and CDR2 sequences are GTSNPN and SVGIG (reference sequence). V shed 4 bases and J shed 11 bases, with 9 bases lying between them. This CDR3 comprises 11 residues. The CDR3: CAWTVGAPLHF. Here the CDR3 DNA reads TGTGCCTGGACCGTAGGCGCACCCCTCCACTTT.

CDR3 residues: CASSSLGEGASDTQYF. For the CDR3, the DNA is TGTGCCAGCAGCTCCCTGGGGGAGGGAGCGTCAGATACGCAGTATTTT. The chain carries TRBV5-6 and TRBJ2-3, with 7 bases matching TRBD2. V dropped 3 bases and J dropped 4; count of bases not matched to a gene: 11. This CDR3 region has 16 residues. Germline V lookup: CDR1 SGHDT, CDR2 YYEEEE.

J is TRBJ2-2 and V is TRBV5-1; possibly TRBD1 for D (5 bases). Trimming removed 2 bases from V and 5 bases from J, with 10 bases in between. Germline-derived CDR1 and CDR2 are SGHRS and YFSETQ. The CDR3 consists of 14 residues. CDR3 protein: CASSFPGKTGELFF. CDR3 sequence (DNA): TGCGCCAGCAGCTTTCCAGGGAAGACCGGGGAGCTGTTTTTT.

This clone was picked up one time. The sample contains more than one DNA sequence encoding this CDR3. The chain links TRBV6-5 to TRBJ1-4; D is ambiguous. Per the germline V gene, CDR1 is MNHEY and CDR2 is SVGAGI. The CDR3 runs 15 residues. V lost 2 bases and J lost 3, with 10 bases in between. CDR3 sequence: CASSYGGPPNEKLFF. CDR3 bases: TGTGCCAGCAGTTACGGAGGACCGCCTAATGAAAAACTGTTTTTT.